Many counts were recorded for the clone carrying this TCR beta chain. The data derive from a study of neurological immune-mediated disorders. TCRdb itself ran the 5' RACE reads through MiXCR, one entry per CDR3 protein. The sample carries tens of thousands of distinct CDR3 sequences, roughly 17% recorded once. Sequencing used PBMCs. This clonotype originated in a woman aged 40-49 years in good health.

CDR3 nucleotides: TGTGCCAGCAGCTTATCCGAGACTGAAGCTTTCTTT. It encodes CASSLSETEAFF. The rearrangement links TRBV7-9 to TRBJ1-1; D is uncertain. The germline V and J ends were trimmed by 2 bases and 5 bases, with 6 bases remaining between them. From germline, CDR1 is SEHNR and CDR2 FQNEAQ (reference sequence). The CDR3 sequence is 12 residues long.